This TCR beta chain was documented in a study of T-cell reconstitution after alpha-beta-depleted transplantation in children. Using unique molecular identifiers, the investigators prepared the TCRbeta library. MiXCR was run by TCRdb on the PCR reads, yielding one entry per CDR3 protein. The sample includes 700,000 to 950,000 distinct CDR3 sequences, 16% seen only once; the top ten take just under 5%. V gave up 0 bases and J gave up 3 bases, with 11 bases separating them. The CDR3 runs to 15 residues. Germline V gene data show CDR1 as SGHKS and CDR2 as YYEKEE (reference sequence). This sample comprised PBMCs, mostly from graft donor cells, obtained 360 days after TCRalphabeta/CD19-depleted stem cell transplant. This receptor was identified in a male patient younger than 18 who had a stem cell transplant for acute lymphoblastic leukemia, so the T cells may come from the graft donor. This chain joins TRBV5-5 and TRBJ2-3; possibly TRBD2 for D (5 bases). DNA for the CDR3: TGTGCCAGCAGCTTGGACGGACTTAAGACAGATACGCAGTATTTT. Protein product: CASSLDGLKTDTQYF.